This T cell receptor (beta chain) was documented in a study of control samples from healthy donors and cancer patients. Some clones are missing from TCRdb's copy, which holds only in-frame ones; the method was immunoSEQ multiplex PCR. The repertoire holds around 95,000 clones, 85% seen once, with approximately 19% in the top ten. Germline CDR1 GTSNPN, CDR2 SVGIG (reference sequence). The CDR3 contains 14 residues. Trimming took off 0 bases at V and 6 bases at J, with 14 bases between the two ends. Sequenced sample: blood. The source is a young man in good health. The J gene is TRBJ1-1, the V gene TRBV30; D is ambiguous. CDR3 protein: CAWSVFDPRAEAFF. The CDR3 coding sequence is TGTGCCTGGAGTGTTTTCGATCCCCGGGCTGAAGCTTTCTTT.